This T cell receptor (beta chain) derives from a study of blood T cell repertoires in COVID-19. Study-level background: Researchers got acute and convalescent COVID-19 samples from the United States, Italy and Spain. Nucleic acid was either cDNA or gDNA, and it came from T cells, B-cell-depleted T cells, or PBMCs.

In the original analysis: The assay estimated nucleated cells by amplifying reference gene primers. Using immunoSEQ multiplex PCR, the repertoire was profiled, and TCRdb retains in-frame clones only, with some absent. D and trimming were read from the DNA, whereas the V and J calls and clone size are those reported in that table. In the table there are 180,000 or so clones, roughly four fifths of which are singletons. Trimming cost V 4 bases and J 4 bases; bases outside gene matches: 11. Germline V gene lookup returns CDR1 LGHDT and CDR2 YNNKEL (reference sequence). This CDR3 is built from 16 residues.

The sample consisted of peripheral blood. The chain employs TRBV3-1 (or the pseudogene TRBV3-2) and TRBJ2-7; 9 nucleotides line up with TRBD2. The receptor was isolated from a man aged 45-60 years who had recovered from COVID-19. The CDR3: CASSRASSGIGYEQYF. The CDR3 nucleotides are TGTGCCAGCAGCCGAGCATCTAGCGGGATAGGGTACGAGCAGTACTTC.